This TCR beta chain was profiled in a study of CD8+CD57+ T cells in acquired aplastic anemia. Regarding the study as a whole: Researchers report that fewer than 30 CD8+ CDR3 sequences appeared in both patients and controls.

This clonotype was observed many times. Its antigen is still unknown. Researchers used genomic DNA as the template to profile TCR beta VDJ and CDR3. TCRdb redid the calling of the reads with MiXCR, one entry per CDR3 protein. The table shows 100,000 to 120,000 distinct CDR3 sequences, with roughly 50% occurring only once. Losses at the gene ends were 8 bases for V and 5 bases for J; bases not matched to a gene: 11. This CDR3 region has 14 residues. Germline CDR1 MGHDK, CDR2 SYGVNS. The specimen sequenced was sorted CD4+, CD8+, or CD8+CD57+ T cells (not recorded which) from PBMCs. The rearrangement links TRBV25-1 to TRBJ1-1, with 7 bases aligning to TRBD1. The source is a human donor in good health, serving as a control. The CDR3 loop is CASGSPTRGTEAFF. The CDR3 DNA reads TGTGCCAGCGGGAGTCCAACCAGGGGGACTGAAGCTTTCTTT.